This T cell receptor (beta chain) was sequenced in a study of CD8 T cells in ankylosing spondylitis. General observations from the study: Several highly homologous variants made up a TCR beta motif, and this motif appeared characteristic of ankylosing spondylitis blood. It was reported that disease-linked clones were significantly enriched in matched ankylosing spondylitis synovial fluid.

In this sample, this clonotype is medium-sized (0.01 to 0.1%). The antigen remains unidentified. By quantitative 5'-RACE with molecular barcodes, the TCR beta libraries were made. TCRdb redid the calling of the 5' RACE reads with MiXCR, one entry per CDR3 protein. The sample shows more than 30,000 distinct CDR3 sequences, approximately 10% of them seen only once. V lost 0 bases, J lost 4 bases, and 10 bases lay in between. The CDR3 contains 14 residues. This sequence joins TRBV12-3 or TRBV12-4 and TRBJ2-7; D might be TRBD2 (5 bases). This TCR was sampled from a male donor with ankylosing spondylitis. The sequenced material came from synovial fluid, either unsorted or a sorted T cell fraction (not recorded which). Here the CDR3 reads CASSLALVAYEQYF. The CDR3 region has the DNA TGTGCCAGCAGTTTAGCGCTGGTAGCGTACGAGCAGTACTTC.